This TCR beta chain was captured in a study of vaccination and CD4 T cells after COVID-19. On the study more broadly: Vaccination of participants consisted of two doses of either BNT162b2 or mRNA-1273 vaccine.

Germline-derived CDR1 and CDR2 are SEHNR and FQNEAQ (reference sequence). J gave up 6 bases and V 3 bases, and 14 bases lay outside the gene matches. This CDR3 comprises 18 residues. The assay that was used to sequence DNA from cultured CD4+ T cells was the Oncomine TCR Beta short-read assay. The template was genomic DNA from cultured CD4+ T cells. TCRdb passed the PCR reads through MiXCR, listing each CDR3 protein once. The sample contains roughly 10,000 distinct CDR3 sequences, about 40% of which appear only once. Points on this clonotype: Its cognate antigen is unknown.

Treatment given: roughly ten-day PBMC culture with coronavirus spike peptide pools or control peptides (ViraFEST assay). CD4+ T cells that came from the unexposed donor were collected before the COVID-19 pandemic (2011-2018). Sequencing was done on a sample of CD4+ T cells from blood, cultured in vitro. The genes are TRBV7-9 and TRBJ2-1, with 10 bases fitting TRBD2. The TCR originated in a human donor in good health. DNA for the CDR3: TGTGCCAGCAGCTTTCCCCATAGGCTAGCGGGAGTCCGCAATGAGCAGTTCTTC. Encoded protein: CASSFPHRLAGVRNEQFF. The full variable domain, rest sourced from reference TRBV7-9 and TRBJ2-1, is DTGVSQNPRHKITKRGQNVTFRCDPISEHNRLYWYRQTLGQGPEFLTYFQNEAQLEKSRLLSDRFSAERPKGSFSTLEIQRTEQGDSAMYLCASSFPHRLAGVRNEQFFGPGTRLTVL.